This T cell receptor (beta chain) emerged from a study of blood T cell repertoires in COVID-19. About the study: The United States, Italy and Spain were the sources of the acute and convalescent COVID-19 samples.

Authors' processing steps: Quantification of nucleated cells was approximated via reference gene primer amplification. Sequencing used immunoSEQ multiplex PCR; TCRdb keeps in-frame clones, though not all of them. V and J calls and clone size follow that table, whereas D and trimming were derived from the DNA. This sample has 300,000 or so clones, with about 89% found just once. Followed over time, Seattle patients had been enrolled while infection was active. This CDR3 has 14 residues. The germline CDR1 and CDR2 sequences are ENHRY and SYGVKD. Trimming at V came to 7 bases and at J to 1 base, leaving 5 bases not matched to a gene.

Source material: peripheral blood. J is TRBJ2-5 and V is TRBV10-3, with TRBD2 matching 8 bases. The TCR originated in a woman aged 25-40 years with COVID-19, enrolled during active disease. CDR3 bases: TGTGCCATCAACGGGGGGGGTATCCAAGAGACCCAGTACTTC. Encoded protein: CAINGGGIQETQYF.